This T cell receptor (beta chain) derives from a study of vaccination and CD4 T cells after COVID-19. As for the study in general: Post-vaccine sampling followed dose two by a median 72 days (range 14 to 241).

Cultured CD4+ T cell DNA was sequenced using the Oncomine TCR Beta short-read assay. Researchers extracted genomic DNA from CD4+ T cells that had been cultured. MiXCR, applied by TCRdb to the PCR reads, yields one record per CDR3 protein. Here the sample spans some 15,000 distinct CDR3 sequences, around 21% being singletons. This sample's treatment: approximately 9-day PBMC culture with coronavirus spike peptide pools or control peptides (ViraFEST assay). Germline V gene lookup returns CDR1 MNHEY and CDR2 SVGAGI. The CDR3 contains 16 residues. V shed 0 bases and J shed 0 bases, with 9 bases lying between them. By its share, this clonotype is medium-sized. Its antigen is not known.

The clonotype comes from a human donor with COVID-19. The V and J genes are TRBV6-5 and TRBJ1-5, with a tentative D call TRBD1 (5 bases). The specimen sequenced was cultured CD4+ T cells from blood. The chain's CDR3 is CASSYSRDASNQPQHF. CDR3 coding DNA: TGTGCCAGCAGTTACTCCAGGGACGCTAGCAATCAGCCCCAGCATTTT.